This section outlines one TCR beta chain sequence together with its context. The record originates from a study of blood T cell repertoires in COVID-19. As for the study in general: PBMCs, B-cell-depleted T cells, or T cells provided the cDNA or gDNA that made up the material.

Data came from immunoSEQ multiplex PCR; TCRdb stores just in-frame clones and leaves some out. The sample carries a few hundred thousand clones, around 84% recorded once. Individuals aged about 18 to 89 years were recruited from 24 US areas. The CDR3 loop spans 16 amino acids. Germline CDR1 SGDLS, CDR2 YYNGEE. V gave up 4 bases and J gave up 4 bases, with 20 bases separating them. The TCR was taken from a man in his forties who had recovered from COVID-19. The chain couples TRBV9 to TRBJ1-1; a possible D gene is TRBD1 (6 bases). The specimen sequenced was PBMCs or T cells enriched from blood (not recorded which). CDR3 protein: CASSSYRDIGGTEAFF. In DNA, the CDR3 is TGTGCCAGCAGCTCATACCGGGACATCGGAGGCACTGAAGCTTTCTTT.